The sequence of this TCR beta chain was determined in a study of monozygotic twins with inflammatory bowel disease. Findings and caveats of the study: Nothing supported a single strong signal or clonotype that was associated with IBD.

The CDR3 loop spans 13 amino acids. Germline V lookup: CDR1 SNHLY, CDR2 FYNNEI. TCRdb reanalyzed the 5' RACE reads and collapses them to one entry per CDR3 protein, without DNA. The sample table includes approximately 330,000 distinct CDR3 sequences. As regards this clonotype: What it binds is unknown.

This TCR was recovered from a human donor with ulcerative colitis or Crohn's disease, or a healthy co-twin of an affected twin (not recorded which). Source material: blood. The rearrangement links TRBV2 to TRBJ1-5; the D call from TCRdb, TRBD1, cannot be confirmed without DNA. This chain's CDR3 is CASTGTSYQPQHF.